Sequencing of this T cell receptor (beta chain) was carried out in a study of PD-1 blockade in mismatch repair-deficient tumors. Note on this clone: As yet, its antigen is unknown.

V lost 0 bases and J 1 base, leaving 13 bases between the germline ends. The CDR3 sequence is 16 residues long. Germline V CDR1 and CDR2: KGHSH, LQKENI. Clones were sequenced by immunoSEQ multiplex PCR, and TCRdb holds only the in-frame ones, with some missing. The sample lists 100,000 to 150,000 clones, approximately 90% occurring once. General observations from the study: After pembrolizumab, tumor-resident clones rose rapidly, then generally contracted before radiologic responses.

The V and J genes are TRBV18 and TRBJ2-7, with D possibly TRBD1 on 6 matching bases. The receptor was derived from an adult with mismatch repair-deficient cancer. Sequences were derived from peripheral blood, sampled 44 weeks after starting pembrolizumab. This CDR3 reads CASSPPSGQGSYEQYF. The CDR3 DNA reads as TGTGCCAGCTCACCACCATCGGGGCAGGGGTCCTACGAGCAGTACTTC.